Sequencing of this T cell receptor beta chain was carried out in a study of blood T cell repertoires in COVID-19 (dated by TCRdb to the early 2020s). Regarding the complete study: Samples from collaborators originated in the United States, Italy and Spain and spanned both the acute and convalescent phases of COVID-19. The material from the prospective study consisted of cDNA or gDNA derived from T cells, B-cell-depleted T cells, or PBMCs. The dataset comprised deeply sampled blood TCRbeta repertoires from subjects exposed to, actively infected with, or recovered from COVID-19. A freely available public database, intended as a resource for researchers studying the immune response to SARS-CoV-2, is where the repertoires were released. Samples were obtained from the ongoing ImmuneRACE study (first 160 participants) and from 1,254 subjects provided by 6 global collaborators. Nearly every sample came with metadata listing a de-identified subject ID, COVID-19 status, age in years and sex. HLA class I and class II types, where available, came from metadata supplied by the sample provider rather than from assay-based typing.

TCRbeta CDR3 regions were amplified from genomic DNA using the immunoSEQ Assay, a bias-controlled multiplex PCR. As for the original processing: Within the assay, amplification of reference gene primers was used to estimate how many nucleated cells each sample contained. To quantify the absolute abundance of each unique TCRbeta CDR3 rearrangement, sequence reads were collapsed and filtered. Productive Simpson clonality was computed per sample as the square root of Simpson's diversity index over productive rearrangements. TCRdb stores this immuneACCESS table with in-frame sequences only. Part of the clones is absent; in the studies checked, under half of the shortfall reflects unresolved V genes, and no reason is known for the rest. That table furnishes V, J and clone size, whereas the DNA furnished D and trimming. Within this sample are some 250,000 clones, with around 83% of them counted one time only. The biggest ten clones account for approximately 6% of the sample.

Concerning this clone: This clone's antigen is unknown. No much larger clone is present one base from it, and per-base qualities are unavailable.

The CDR3 has 16 amino acids, counting the end cysteine and phenylalanine. Only CDR3 DNA is held: 48 bases, read in frame from base 1. Relative to germline, V is 4 bases shorter and J is 5 bases shorter, with 20 bases between their ends. Reading the germline V gene gives CDR1 ENHRY and CDR2 SYGVKD. Broader findings and caveats from the paper: Clinical and demographic metadata were provided uncurated, with the amount varying by source and participant.

Collaborating institutions collected whole blood in K2EDTA tubes following their own protocols. Collaborator samples were shipped for TCRbeta analysis as frozen whole blood, isolated PBMCs, or DNA extracted from either sample type. The chain couples TRBV10-3 to TRBJ1-2; TRBD1 is a weak D gene call, 5 bases matching. The sequenced material came from peripheral blood. The sequence was collected from a man at least 80 years old with acute or convalescent COVID-19. The base sequence is TGTGCCATCAGTGGGCTTCCGGGACTAACCTGGTATGGCTACACCTTC. Protein translation: CAISGLPGLTWYGYTF.